The entry below describes one T cell receptor beta chain. The CDR3 spans 12 residues. V was cut by 11 bases and J by 5 bases, with 13 bases left in between. This sample is drawn from a study of patients and donors after allogeneic stem cell transplantation. MiXCR was run by TCRdb on the RT-PCR reads, yielding one entry per CDR3 protein. The sample lists some 150,000 distinct CDR3 sequences; approximately 37% were seen once. The receptor was derived from a human donor who was either an allogeneic HSCT recipient or a stem cell or donor lymphocyte infusion donor (not recorded which). It is not recorded whose cells these are; they may come from a transplant donor. The chain carries TRBV12-3 or TRBV12-4 and TRBJ1-3; D call uncertain. The material sequenced was blood, either unsorted or a sorted T cell fraction (not recorded which). The CDR3 region has the DNA TGTGCCCAGACGGACTTTAGAAACACCATATATTTT. It codes for CAQTDFRNTIYF.